This T cell receptor beta chain was found in a study of beta chain features in type 1 diabetes. The study's findings and limits: Equally in patients and controls, PCR might preferentially amplify shorter templates. High-TCR-expressing cells could be over-represented by cDNA sequencing.

Concerning this clone: Antigen unknown.

The CDR3 loop spans 13 amino acids. Germline CDR1 is SGHRS and CDR2 is YFSETQ. V lost 0 bases and J lost 9, with 10 bases in between. All of the isolated RNA was reverse transcribed, so expressed TCRB transcripts were sequenced. Generated by immunoSEQ multiplex PCR, the TCRdb table keeps only in-frame clones and is missing some. The sample carries some 400,000 clones, about 15% recorded once. The TCR originated in a woman aged 18-29 years in good health. The chain combines TRBV5-1 with TRBJ2-1; D possibly corresponds to TRBD1 (5 bases). The sequenced material came from naive CD4+ T cells from blood. Here the CDR3 reads CASSLGQGGEQFF. The CDR3 DNA follows: TGCGCCAGCAGCTTGGGGCAGGGCGGTGAGCAGTTCTTC. The variable domain in full, with the rest retrieved from reference TRBV5-1 and TRBJ2-1, is KAGVTQTPRYLIKTRGQQVTLSCSPISGHRSVSWYQQTPGQGLQFLFEYFSETQRNKGNFPGRFSGRQFSNSRSEMNVSTLELGDSALYLCASSLGQGGEQFFGPGTRLTVL.